What follows are 23 T cell receptor beta chains derived from one specimen sequenced in a study of identical twins. TCRdb reanalysed the 5' RACE reads using MiXCR and keeps one entry per CDR3 protein. The table has roughly 1,500,000 distinct CDR3 sequences, around a third seen once. The sequencing sample was made of cord blood. The receptors stem from a newborn girl in good health.

This clonotype was counted only a few times. This chain connects TRBV4-1 to TRBJ2-2, with D perhaps TRBD1 (5 bases). Between the trimmed V and J ends, which lost 1 base and 2 bases, there was a span of 14 bases. Germline CDR1 and CDR2: MGHRA and YSYEKL. The CDR3 spans 17 residues. CDR3: CASSQGEKGINTGELFF. The CDR3, as DNA: TGCGCCAGCAGCCAAGGAGAAAAGGGGATCAACACCGGGGAGCTGTTTTTT.

This chain uses TRBV2 with TRBJ2-1; 7 bases align to TRBD2. Per the germline V gene, CDR1 is SNHLY and CDR2 is FYNNEI. The CDR3 spans 14 residues. V dropped 7 bases and J dropped 4; count of bases not matched to a gene: 7. The CDR3 loop is CASTATSKYNEQFF. CDR3 DNA sequence: TGTGCCAGCACTGCGACTAGCAAATACAATGAGCAGTTCTTC.

This clonotype was picked up a small number of times. V and J are TRBV10-3 and TRBJ2-7; unclear D gene. V was cut by 5 bases and J by 0 bases, with 5 bases left in between. The CDR3 has 12 amino acids. Germline assignment: CDR1 ENHRY and CDR2 SYGVKD. The CDR3 sequence: CAISRVSYEQYF. As DNA, the CDR3 is TGTGCCATCAGTCGCGTCTCCTACGAGCAGTACTTC.

The chain carries TRBV5-1 and TRBJ2-3; TRBD2 aligns across 10 bases. Germline-derived CDR1 and CDR2 are SGHRS and YFSETQ. V lost 4 bases and J lost 2; bases outside the gene matches: 10. This CDR3 contains 17 residues. The CDR3 DNA is TGCGCCAGCAGCCCCCGGTTGCTAGCGGGAGACACAGATACGCAGTATTTT. It codes for CASSPRLLAGDTDTQYF.

V is TRBV20-1 and J is TRBJ2-3, with TRBD2 as a possible D gene (6 bases). Germline V gene data show CDR1 as DFQATT and CDR2 as SNEGSKA (reference sequence). Between the trimmed V and J ends, which lost 0 bases and 2 bases, there was a span of 12 bases. The length of the CDR3 is 15 residues. The CDR3: CSARDGGANTDTQYF. For the CDR3, the DNA is TGCAGTGCTAGAGATGGAGGGGCCAACACAGATACGCAGTATTTT.

There are a few counts of this clonotype. The rearrangement joins TRBV20-1 to TRBJ1-3; the D is unclear. The germline V gene encodes CDR1 DFQATT and CDR2 SNEGSKA (reference sequence). The CDR3 has 12 amino acids. Deletions cut 1 base from V and 4 bases from J, with 5 bases between. CDR3 nucleotide sequence: TGCAGTGCTAGAGTCGGGGGAAACACCATATATTTT. Its protein product is CSARVGGNTIYF.

J is TRBJ2-6 and V is TRBV9; no clear D. Germline V gene data show CDR1 as SGDLS and CDR2 as YYNGEE. V was trimmed by 0 bases and J by 0 bases, leaving 7 bases between them. The CDR3 consists of 16 residues. This CDR3 reads CASSVEGSSGANVLTF. The CDR3 bases are TGTGCCAGCAGCGTAGAAGGTTCCTCTGGGGCCAACGTCCTGACTTTC.

This chain links TRBV21-1 with TRBJ2-3. TRBV21-1 constitutes a pseudogene. The CDR3 is 14 residues long. The CDR3 sequence: CASSIGRPSIPQYF. CDR3 coding DNA: TGTGCCAGCAGCATAGGCAGGCCCAGTATACCCCAGTATTTT.

A word on this clonotype: Compared with germline, one end of the junction differs, possibly owing to a read error. Written as DNA, the CDR3 is TGTTCCAGCAGTTTAGGGGGGCATCAGCCCCAGCATTTT. This codes for CSSSLGGHQPQHF. The genes are TRBV28 and TRBJ1-5, with D possibly matching TRBD1 (6 bases). CDR3 size: 13 residues. Germline V gives CDR1 MDHEN, CDR2 SYDVKM.

This clonotype has only a few counts. The J gene is TRBJ2-1, the V gene TRBV11-2; D is unresolved. Per germline, CDR1 SGHAT and CDR2 FQNNGV. V was pared by 7 bases and J by 6 bases, with 10 bases between. CDR3 size: 12 residues. The CDR3 is CASMPGSNEQFF. CDR3 nucleotides: TGTGCCAGCATGCCGGGTTCCAATGAGCAGTTCTTC.

The chain uses TRBV20-1 and TRBJ2-3; D may match TRBD1 or TRBD2 (6 bases each). Germline CDR1 DFQATT, CDR2 SNEGSKA (reference sequence). The CDR3 runs 14 residues. The V gene lost 3 bases and the J gene lost 6 bases, with 16 bases spanning the gap. CDR3: CSASGSGARDTQYF. The CDR3 bases are TGCAGTGCTAGTGGCTCGGGGGCTAGGGATACGCAGTATTTT.

This clonotype was recorded a few times. This chain joins TRBV18 and TRBJ1-2; 10 bases map to TRBD1. CDR1 and CDR2 (germline): KGHSH, LQKENI. V lost 3 bases and J lost 4; bases outside the gene matches: 8. The CDR3 has 16 amino acids. CDR3 bases: TGTGCCAGCTCACCCCGTCTGACAGGGGGCGCCTATGGCTACACCTTC. Translating it yields CASSPRLTGGAYGYTF.

V is TRBV2 and J is TRBJ2-7, with D possibly being TRBD1 (5 bases). This CDR3 has 12 amino acids. Germline-derived CDR1 and CDR2 are SNHLY and FYNNEI. Trimming pared 8 bases from V and 2 bases from J, leaving 10 bases between. The CDR3 nucleotides read TGTGCCAGCGGGCTGACAGCCTACGAGCAGTACTTC. Residues: CASGLTAYEQYF.

Concerning this clonotype: A much larger clone lies a single base off, so this may be a read error. The chain links TRBV20-1 to TRBJ2-5, with no clear D. Looked up from germline, CDR1 is DFQATT and CDR2 is SNEGSKA (reference sequence). Trimming left V 2 bases short and J 11 bases short, with 24 bases between. The CDR3 is 15 residues long. CDR3 DNA sequence: TGCAGTGCTAGACCGGCAGATTCCCCTTACAATGAGCAGTACTTC. The encoded protein is CSARPADSPYNEQYF.

The chain uses TRBV28 and TRBJ2-4; no clear D gene. TRBJ2-5 matches the DNA end more closely, so the J call is doubtful. This CDR3 spans 15 amino acids. Germline CDR1 is MDHEN and CDR2 is SYDVKM. The CDR3 nucleotides are TGTGCCAGCAGTTTAAACAGAAGGCCCCAAGAGACCCAGTACTTC. This gives the protein CASSLNRRPQETQYF.

The rearrangement links TRBV13 to TRBJ2-3; TRBD2 aligns across 14 bases. The CDR3 consists of 18 residues. Trimming removed 5 bases from V and 3 bases from J; junction bases left unmatched: 10. CDR1 is PRHDT, CDR2 FYEKMQ, per germline (reference sequence). CDR3 coding DNA: TGTGCCAGCAGCGCCCGACTAGCGGGGGGGCGTAGGACAGATACGCAGTATTTT. It specifies CASSARLAGGRRTDTQYF.

V gene TRBV6-5 combines with J gene TRBJ1-2; D perhaps matches TRBD1 (5 bases). Deletions cut 2 bases from V and 13 bases from J, with 5 bases between. The CDR3 length is 9 residues. CDR1 and CDR2 from the germline V gene are MNHEY and SVGAGI. The CDR3 here is CASSYGTTF. Written as DNA, the CDR3 is TGTGCCAGCAGTTACGGGACCACCTTC.

The chain couples TRBV6-2 or TRBV6-3 to TRBJ2-1; possibly TRBD1 or TRBD2 for D (5 bases each). Germline V CDR1 and CDR2: MNHEY, SVGEGT. The V gene lost 7 bases and the J gene lost 8 bases, with 15 bases spanning the gap. The CDR3 has 13 amino acids. CDR3 DNA: TGTGCCAGCACGAACGGGGCGTGGGATGAGCAGTTCTTC. This codes for CASTNGAWDEQFF.

This clonotype was seen more than once but under ten times. The gene calls are TRBV3-1 and TRBJ2-5; 7 bases are a match to TRBD2. The CDR3 sequence is 15 residues long. Germline CDR1 is LGHDT and CDR2 is YNNKEL (reference sequence). V shed 4 bases, J shed 11 bases, and the junction held 16 bases outside the gene matches. The CDR3 region has the DNA TGTGCCAGCAGCCGACAACCCGCGGGAGTCGGGGAGCAGTACTTC. Translated: CASSRQPAGVGEQYF.

This clonotype has at least ten counts. The chain recombines TRBV18 with TRBJ1-4, with 7 bases matching TRBD1. The V gene end was trimmed by 8 bases and the J gene end by 0 bases; junction bases not matched to a gene: 3. This CDR3 contains 14 residues. CDR1 and CDR2 from the germline V gene are KGHSH and LQKENI. The CDR3 DNA sequence: TGTGCCAGCAGTGGGACAGCAACTAATGAAAAACTGTTTTTT. The encoded protein is CASSGTATNEKLFF. The variable domain in full, with the rest retrieved from reference TRBV18 and TRBJ1-4, is NAGVMQNPRHLVRRRGQEARLRCSPMKGHSHVYWYRQLPEEGLKFMVYLQKENIIDESGMPKERFSAEFPKEGPSILRIQQVVRGDSAAYFCASSGTATNEKLFFGSGTQLSVL.

In its sample, this clonotype was seen a few times. The chain links TRBV7-2 to TRBJ2-5; possibly TRBD2 for D (6 bases). Germline assignment: CDR1 SGHTA and CDR2 FQGNSA. Trimming left V 2 bases short and J 0 bases short, with 13 bases between. The length of the CDR3 is 16 residues. This chain's CDR3 is CASSLRTSSYQETQYF. The CDR3 nucleotides read TGTGCCAGCAGCTTACGCACTAGCAGTTACCAAGAGACCCAGTACTTC.

V is TRBV21-1 and J is TRBJ2-4; the DNA was not compared with TRBD1, the D call given in the table. TRBV21-1 is an annotated pseudogene. There are 16 residues in the CDR3. CDR3 residues: CSSSKGPTGAKNIQYF. The CDR3 nucleotides read TGTTCCAGCAGCAAAGGGCCCACCGGGGCCAAAAACATTCAGTACTTC.

The chain couples TRBV20-1 to TRBJ2-7; possibly TRBD1 for D (5 bases). The CDR3 contains 13 residues. CDR1 and CDR2 from the germline V gene are DFQATT and SNEGSKA (reference sequence). Trimming shortened V by 1 base and J by 7 bases, and 14 bases separated the two germline ends. The chain's CDR3 is CSARGAGCVEQYF. CDR3 bases: TGCAGTGCTAGAGGGGCAGGGTGCGTAGAGCAGTACTTC.